This TCR beta chain derives from a study of T cells in Graves' hyperthyroidism and ophthalmopathy. Overall study results and limits: Ophthalmopathy was separated from stable hyperthyroidism by a 13 V-J model. Among thyroid clonotypes expanded above 0.001, most also appeared in blood.

Per the germline V gene, CDR1 is SEHNR and CDR2 is FQNEAQ (reference sequence). Trimming removed 5 bases at V and 5 bases at J, with 15 bases between. The CDR3 has 14 amino acids. Amplification of TCR beta CDR3 regions used RNA as the template. HTBI primers were the set used in a first-round RT-PCR of the TCR CDR3. TCRdb recomputed calls from the multiplex PCR reads with MiXCR, one row per CDR3 protein. Of a few hundred thousand distinct CDR3 sequences in the sample, roughly an eighth were seen once. This clonotype occurred a few times. The target antigen is unknown. This clonotype originated in a middle-aged woman with Graves' ophthalmopathy. Sequencing was carried out using blood. The chain recombines TRBV7-9 with TRBJ1-2, with D tentatively TRBD1 (6 bases). CDR3 region: CASSRVGGVYGYTF. CDR3 coding DNA: TGTGCCAGCAGCCGGGTAGGGGGGGTATATGGCTACACCTTC.